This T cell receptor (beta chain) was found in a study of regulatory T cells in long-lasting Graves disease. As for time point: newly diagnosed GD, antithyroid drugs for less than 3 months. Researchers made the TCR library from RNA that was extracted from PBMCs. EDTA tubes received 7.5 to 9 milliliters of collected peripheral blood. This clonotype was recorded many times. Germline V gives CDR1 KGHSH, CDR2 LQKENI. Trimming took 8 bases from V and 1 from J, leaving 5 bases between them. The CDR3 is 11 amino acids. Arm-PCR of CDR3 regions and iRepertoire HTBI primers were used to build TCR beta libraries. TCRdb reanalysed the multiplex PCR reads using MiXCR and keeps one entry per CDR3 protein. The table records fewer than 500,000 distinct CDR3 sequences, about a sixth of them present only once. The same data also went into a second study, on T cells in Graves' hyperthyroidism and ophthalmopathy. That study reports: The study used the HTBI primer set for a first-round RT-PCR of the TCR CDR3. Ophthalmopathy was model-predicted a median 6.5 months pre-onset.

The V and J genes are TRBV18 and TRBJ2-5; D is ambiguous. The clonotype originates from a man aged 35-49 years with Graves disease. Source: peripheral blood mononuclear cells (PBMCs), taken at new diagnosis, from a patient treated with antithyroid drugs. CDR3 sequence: CASSPQETQYF. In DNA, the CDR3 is TGTGCCAGCAGCCCCCAAGAGACCCAGTACTTC.